This T cell receptor (beta chain) originates from a study of molecular identifiers for immune sequencing clone quantification. TCRdb processed the PCR reads anew with MiXCR; each CDR3 protein has one entry. This table holds more than 300,000 distinct CDR3 sequences, over 20% found once. This clonotype was observed at least ten times. Germline V gene lookup returns CDR1 SGHDN and CDR2 FVKESK. The CDR3 covers 12 residues. The V and J ends lost 8 bases and 0 bases respectively, with 8 bases between them. Material: naive CD8+ T cells from blood, with Jurkat cell RNA spiked in. Subset specified: FACS-sorted CD8+CD4-CCR7+CD45RA+ naive T cells. The chain employs TRBV14 and TRBJ2-7, with D uncertain. This TCR was recovered from a human donor in good health. Some libraries in this study had Jurkat cell RNA spiked in. The CDR3 DNA reads TGTGCCAGCGGCGAGACCTCCTACGAGCAGTACTTC. It specifies CASGETSYEQYF.